In this sample, the clone carrying this TCR beta chain turned up once. Profiling relied on immunoSEQ multiplex PCR, and the TCRdb table lists in-frame clones only, not all of them. The sample consists of about 50,000 clones, about four fifths of them appearing once. This specimen comes from a study of blood T cell repertoires in COVID-19. From germline, CDR1 is SGHRS and CDR2 YFSETQ. Trimming removed 4 bases from V and 4 bases from J, with 13 bases in between. This CDR3 is built from 14 residues. Material for sequencing was peripheral blood. The chain has TRBV5-1 and TRBJ2-3; TRBD2 might be the D (5 bases). The sequence was obtained from a woman older than 75 with acute or convalescent COVID-19. CDR3 sequence (DNA): TGCGCCAGCAGCCGGTCAGGAGGTCCAGATACGCAGTATTTT. Translated: CASSRSGGPDTQYF.